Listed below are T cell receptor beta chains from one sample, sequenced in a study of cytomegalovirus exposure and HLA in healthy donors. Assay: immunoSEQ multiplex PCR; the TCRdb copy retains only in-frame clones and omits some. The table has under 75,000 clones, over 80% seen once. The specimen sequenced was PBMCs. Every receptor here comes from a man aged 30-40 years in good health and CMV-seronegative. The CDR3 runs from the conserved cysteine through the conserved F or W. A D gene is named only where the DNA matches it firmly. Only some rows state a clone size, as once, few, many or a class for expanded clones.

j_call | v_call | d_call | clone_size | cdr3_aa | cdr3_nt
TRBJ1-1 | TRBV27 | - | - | CASSSLGLNRGNTEAFF | TGTGCCAGCAGTTCTCTAGGACTCAACCGAGGGAACACTGAAGCTTTCTTT
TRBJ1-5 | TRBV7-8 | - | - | CASRNRRDARWDQPQHF | TGTGCCAGCAGGAACCGGAGGGACGCGCGATGGGATCAGCCCCAGCATTTT
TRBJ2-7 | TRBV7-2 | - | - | CASSLGAGRALTYEQYF | TGTGCCAGCAGCTTAGGGGCCGGCAGGGCATTAACCTACGAGCAGTACTTC
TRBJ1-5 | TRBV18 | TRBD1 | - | CASSTIGQGASNQPQHF | TGTGCCAGCTCTACAATAGGACAGGGGGCAAGCAATCAGCCCCAGCATTTT
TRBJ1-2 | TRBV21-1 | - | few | CASNKTTDGYTF | TGTGCCAGCAACAAGACAACTGATGGCTACACCTTC
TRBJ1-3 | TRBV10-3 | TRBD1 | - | CAISESGQWGYGNTIYF | TGTGCCATCAGTGAGTCGGGACAGTGGGGCTACGGAAACACCATATATTTT
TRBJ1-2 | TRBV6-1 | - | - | CASSGNRSKNYGYTF | TGTGCCAGCAGTGGAAACAGGAGTAAAAACTATGGCTACACCTTC
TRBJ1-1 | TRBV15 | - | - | CATSRELEYGGYAEAFF | TGTGCCACCAGCAGAGAACTCGAGTACGGGGGGTATGCTGAAGCTTTCTTT
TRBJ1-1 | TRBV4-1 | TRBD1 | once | CASSQDLIQGAGNTEAFF | TGCGCCAGCAGCCAAGATCTTATCCAGGGGGCCGGGAACACTGAAGCTTTCTTT
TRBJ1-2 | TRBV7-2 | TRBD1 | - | CATRTGNNYGYTF | TGTGCCACTCGGACAGGGAATAACTATGGCTACACCTTC
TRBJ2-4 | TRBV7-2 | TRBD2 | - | CASSLGPLRGRVAKNIQYF | TGTGCCAGCAGCTTAGGCCCTCTTCGCGGGAGGGTAGCCAAAAACATTCAGTACTTC
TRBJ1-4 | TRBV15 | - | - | CATSRYAGRATNEKLFF | TGTGCCACCAGCAGATATGCGGGGAGGGCAACTAATGAAAAACTGTTTTTT
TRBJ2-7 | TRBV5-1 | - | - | CASSPTPTASSYEQYF | TGCGCCAGCAGCCCTACCCCGACAGCCAGTTCCTACGAGCAGTACTTC
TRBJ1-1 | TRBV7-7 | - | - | CASSYGPDTEAFF | TGTGCCAGCAGTTACGGTCCCGACACTGAAGCTTTCTTT
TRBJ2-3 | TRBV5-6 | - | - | CASSAGRGPVDTQYF | TGTGCCAGCAGCGCCGGGCGGGGTCCCGTAGATACGCAGTATTTT
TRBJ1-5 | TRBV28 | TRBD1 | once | CASTGGWNQPQHF | TGTGCCAGCACAGGGGGTTGGAATCAGCCCCAGCATTTT
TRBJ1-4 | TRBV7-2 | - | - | CASSLQEVQNEKLFF | TGTGCCAGCAGCCTCCAGGAGGTCCAAAATGAAAAACTGTTTTTT
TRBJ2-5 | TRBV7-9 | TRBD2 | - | CASSFLLWGGQETQYF | TGTGCCAGCAGCTTTTTACTTTGGGGGGGACAAGAGACCCAGTACTTC
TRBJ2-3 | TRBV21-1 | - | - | CASSRMRLAGADTQYF | TGTGCCAGCAGCAGAATGCGGCTAGCGGGGGCCGATACGCAGTATTTT
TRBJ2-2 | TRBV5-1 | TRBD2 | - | CASSFKAGDTGELFF | TGCGCCAGCAGCTTTAAAGCGGGGGACACCGGGGAGCTGTTTTTT
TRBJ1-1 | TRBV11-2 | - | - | CASSPNPGGGGTEAFF | TGTGCCAGCAGCCCGAATCCCGGGGGCGGGGGGACTGAAGCTTTCTTT
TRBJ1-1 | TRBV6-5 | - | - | CASSYSGGRTEAFF | TGTGCCAGCAGTTACTCCGGGGGTAGGACTGAAGCTTTCTTT
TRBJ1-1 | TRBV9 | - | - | CASSRSGGMNTEAFF | TGTGCCAGCAGCCGCTCGGGGGGCATGAACACTGAAGCTTTCTTT
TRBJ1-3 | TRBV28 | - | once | CASSLIGDSGNTIYF | TGTGCCAGCAGTCTTATCGGGGACTCTGGAAACACCATATATTTT
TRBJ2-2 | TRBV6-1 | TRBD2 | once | CASRTTSGGIGELFF | TGTGCCAGCAGGACTACTAGCGGGGGGATCGGGGAGCTGTTTTTT
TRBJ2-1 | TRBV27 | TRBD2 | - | CASSYGGAREQFF | TGTGCCAGCAGTTACGGGGGGGCCCGTGAGCAGTTCTTC
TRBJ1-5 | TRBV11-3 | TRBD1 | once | CASSSTGAPGQPQHF | TGTGCCAGCAGCTCGACAGGGGCCCCAGGGCAGCCCCAGCATTTT
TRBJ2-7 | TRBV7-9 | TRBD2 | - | CASSFSGGFTYEQYF | TGTGCCAGCAGTTTTAGCGGGGGATTCACCTACGAGCAGTACTTC
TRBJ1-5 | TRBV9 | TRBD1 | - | CASSATGDSNQPQHF | TGTGCCAGCAGCGCAACAGGGGATAGCAATCAGCCCCAGCATTTT
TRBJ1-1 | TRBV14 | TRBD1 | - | CASSQGQLEAFF | TGTGCCAGCAGCCAGGGACAGCTCGAAGCTTTCTTT
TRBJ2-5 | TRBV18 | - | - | CASSPPQLSGSCDF | TGTGCCAGCTCACCACCGCAACTTAGTGGTTCGTGTGACTTC
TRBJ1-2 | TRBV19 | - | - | CASSIILGVRNYGYTF | TGTGCCAGTAGTATTATCTTGGGTGTCAGGAACTATGGCTACACCTTC
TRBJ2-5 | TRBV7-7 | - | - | CASSLTVSETQYF | TGTGCTAGCAGCTTAACAGTAAGCGAGACCCAGTACTTC
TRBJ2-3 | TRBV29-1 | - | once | CSVTRLDTSTDTQYF | TGCAGCGTCACGAGACTAGACACTAGCACAGATACGCAGTATTTT
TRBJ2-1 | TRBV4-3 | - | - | CASSQETQVGGNEQFF | TGCGCCAGCAGCCAAGAGACCCAGGTCGGTGGCAATGAGCAGTTCTTC
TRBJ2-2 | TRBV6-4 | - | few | CASSDSGETNTGELFF | TGTGCCAGCAGTGACTCTGGAGAAACCAACACCGGGGAGCTGTTTTTT
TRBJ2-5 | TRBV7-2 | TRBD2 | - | CASSFPTSGEGTQYF | TGTGCCAGCAGCTTCCCAACTAGCGGAGAAGGGACCCAGTACTTC
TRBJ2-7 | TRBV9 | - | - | CASSARDSSYEQYF | TGTGCCAGCAGCGCCCGGGACTCTTCCTACGAGCAGTACTTC
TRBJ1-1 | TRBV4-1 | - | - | CASSQNTGGGLNTEAFF | TGCGCCAGCAGCCAAAATACCGGGGGGGGGTTGAACACTGAAGCTTTCTTT
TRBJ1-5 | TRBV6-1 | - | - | CASSEGSIMAGLKLFSNQPQHF | TGTGCCAGCAGTGAAGGGTCAATAATGGCAGGGCTGAAGCTATTTAGCAATCAGCCCCAGCATTTT
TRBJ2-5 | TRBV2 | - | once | CASSDQETQYF | TGTGCCAGCAGCGACCAAGAGACCCAGTACTTC
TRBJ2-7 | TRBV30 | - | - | CAWSSGEGEQYF | TGTGCCTGGAGCTCGGGAGAGGGGGAGCAGTACTTC
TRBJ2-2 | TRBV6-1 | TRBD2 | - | CASSEYWRGGLDTGELFF | TGTGCCAGCAGTGAATACTGGCGGGGGGGCCTGGACACCGGGGAGCTGTTTTTT
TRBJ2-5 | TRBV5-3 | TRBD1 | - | CARINRGHEQTQYF | TGTGCCAGAATCAACAGGGGACACGAGCAGACCCAGTACTTC
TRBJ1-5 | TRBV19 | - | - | CASSMSSNQPQHF | TGTGCCAGTAGTATGAGCAGCAATCAGCCCCAGCATTTT
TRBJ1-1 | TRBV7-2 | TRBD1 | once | CASTTRQGPTEAFF | TGTGCCAGCACCACCAGACAGGGTCCCACTGAAGCTTTCTTT
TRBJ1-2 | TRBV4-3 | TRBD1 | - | CASSRDRNNYGYTF | TGCGCCAGCAGCCGGGACAGAAATAACTATGGCTACACCTTC
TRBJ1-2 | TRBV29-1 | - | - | CSVGYPPTDLYGYTF | TGCAGCGTTGGGTACCCCCCGACAGACCTCTATGGCTACACCTTC
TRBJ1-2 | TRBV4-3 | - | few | CASSQELLFTIGYTF | TGCGCCAGCAGCCAAGAGTTGTTATTCACAATTGGCTACACCTTC
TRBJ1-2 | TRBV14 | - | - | CASSSRLEGYGYTF | TGTGCCAGCAGCTCTCGGCTGGAGGGCTATGGCTACACCTTC
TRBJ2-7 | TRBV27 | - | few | CASSSNRGTYEQYF | TGTGCCAGCAGCTCAAATCGGGGGACCTACGAGCAGTACTTC
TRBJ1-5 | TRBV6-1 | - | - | CASSGGKRSQPQHF | TGTGCCAGCAGTGGAGGGAAGCGGAGTCAGCCCCAGCATTTT
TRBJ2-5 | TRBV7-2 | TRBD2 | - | CASSAGTSRQETQYF | TGTGCCAGCAGCGCCGGGACTAGCAGACAAGAGACCCAGTACTTC
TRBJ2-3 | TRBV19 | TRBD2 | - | CASSPPAGGTDTQYF | TGTGCCAGTAGTCCCCCCGCGGGGGGCACAGATACGCAGTATTTT
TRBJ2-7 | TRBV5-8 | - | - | CASSFQGDSYEQYF | TGTGCCAGCAGCTTCCAGGGCGACTCCTACGAGCAGTACTTC
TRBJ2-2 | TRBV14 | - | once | CASSRLPGRQWNTGELFF | TGTGCCAGCAGCCGTTTACCCGGACGACAGTGGAACACCGGGGAGCTGTTTTTT
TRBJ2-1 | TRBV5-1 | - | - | CAAGREPGNEQFF | TGCGCCGCCGGGAGAGAACCGGGCAATGAGCAGTTCTTC
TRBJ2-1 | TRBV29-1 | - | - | CSVASRQGDNEQFF | TGCAGCGTTGCTTCCCGGCAGGGCGACAATGAGCAGTTCTTC
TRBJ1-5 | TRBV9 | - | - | CASSGGDFYQPQHF | TGTGCCAGCAGCGGGGGGGACTTTTATCAGCCCCAGCATTTT
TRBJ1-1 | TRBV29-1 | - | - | CSASGEVEAFF | TGCAGCGCCTCCGGGGAAGTTGAAGCTTTCTTT